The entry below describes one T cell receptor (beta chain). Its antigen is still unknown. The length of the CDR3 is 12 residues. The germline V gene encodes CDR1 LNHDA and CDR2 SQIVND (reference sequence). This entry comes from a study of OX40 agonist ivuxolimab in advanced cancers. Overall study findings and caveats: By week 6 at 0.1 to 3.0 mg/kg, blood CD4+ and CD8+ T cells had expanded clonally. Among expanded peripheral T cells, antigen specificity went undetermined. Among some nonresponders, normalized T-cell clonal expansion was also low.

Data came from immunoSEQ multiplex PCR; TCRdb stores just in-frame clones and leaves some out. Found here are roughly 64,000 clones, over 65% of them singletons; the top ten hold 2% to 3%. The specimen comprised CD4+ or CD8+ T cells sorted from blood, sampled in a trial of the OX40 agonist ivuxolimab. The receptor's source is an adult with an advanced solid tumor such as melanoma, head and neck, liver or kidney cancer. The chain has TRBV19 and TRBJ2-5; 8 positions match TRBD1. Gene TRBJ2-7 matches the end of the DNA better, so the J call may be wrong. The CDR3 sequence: CASSLTGAEQYF. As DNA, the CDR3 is TGTGCCAGTAGCCTGACAGGGGCCGAGCAGTACTTC.